Given below is one TCR beta chain in context. Sequenced by immunoSEQ multiplex PCR; TCRdb stores in-frame clones only, minus some. This sample yields over 50,000 clones, of which approximately 90% are seen a single time; roughly 1.4% belongs to the top ten. The data were taken from a study of T cell changes during pregnancy in multiple sclerosis. Trimming pared 5 bases from V and 7 bases from J, leaving 9 bases between. The germline V gene has CDR1 SNHLY and CDR2 FYNNEI. CDR3 length: 13 residues. The TCR comes from a female donor in good health, enrolled as a control in a pregnancy study. The specimen was peripheral blood, collected in the third trimester of pregnancy. The V call is TRBV2, the J call TRBJ1-6, with D possibly being TRBD1 (5 bases). CDR3 DNA sequence: TGTGCCAGCAGTACCCGACAGAATTCACCCCTCCACTTT. Protein: CASSTRQNSPLHF.